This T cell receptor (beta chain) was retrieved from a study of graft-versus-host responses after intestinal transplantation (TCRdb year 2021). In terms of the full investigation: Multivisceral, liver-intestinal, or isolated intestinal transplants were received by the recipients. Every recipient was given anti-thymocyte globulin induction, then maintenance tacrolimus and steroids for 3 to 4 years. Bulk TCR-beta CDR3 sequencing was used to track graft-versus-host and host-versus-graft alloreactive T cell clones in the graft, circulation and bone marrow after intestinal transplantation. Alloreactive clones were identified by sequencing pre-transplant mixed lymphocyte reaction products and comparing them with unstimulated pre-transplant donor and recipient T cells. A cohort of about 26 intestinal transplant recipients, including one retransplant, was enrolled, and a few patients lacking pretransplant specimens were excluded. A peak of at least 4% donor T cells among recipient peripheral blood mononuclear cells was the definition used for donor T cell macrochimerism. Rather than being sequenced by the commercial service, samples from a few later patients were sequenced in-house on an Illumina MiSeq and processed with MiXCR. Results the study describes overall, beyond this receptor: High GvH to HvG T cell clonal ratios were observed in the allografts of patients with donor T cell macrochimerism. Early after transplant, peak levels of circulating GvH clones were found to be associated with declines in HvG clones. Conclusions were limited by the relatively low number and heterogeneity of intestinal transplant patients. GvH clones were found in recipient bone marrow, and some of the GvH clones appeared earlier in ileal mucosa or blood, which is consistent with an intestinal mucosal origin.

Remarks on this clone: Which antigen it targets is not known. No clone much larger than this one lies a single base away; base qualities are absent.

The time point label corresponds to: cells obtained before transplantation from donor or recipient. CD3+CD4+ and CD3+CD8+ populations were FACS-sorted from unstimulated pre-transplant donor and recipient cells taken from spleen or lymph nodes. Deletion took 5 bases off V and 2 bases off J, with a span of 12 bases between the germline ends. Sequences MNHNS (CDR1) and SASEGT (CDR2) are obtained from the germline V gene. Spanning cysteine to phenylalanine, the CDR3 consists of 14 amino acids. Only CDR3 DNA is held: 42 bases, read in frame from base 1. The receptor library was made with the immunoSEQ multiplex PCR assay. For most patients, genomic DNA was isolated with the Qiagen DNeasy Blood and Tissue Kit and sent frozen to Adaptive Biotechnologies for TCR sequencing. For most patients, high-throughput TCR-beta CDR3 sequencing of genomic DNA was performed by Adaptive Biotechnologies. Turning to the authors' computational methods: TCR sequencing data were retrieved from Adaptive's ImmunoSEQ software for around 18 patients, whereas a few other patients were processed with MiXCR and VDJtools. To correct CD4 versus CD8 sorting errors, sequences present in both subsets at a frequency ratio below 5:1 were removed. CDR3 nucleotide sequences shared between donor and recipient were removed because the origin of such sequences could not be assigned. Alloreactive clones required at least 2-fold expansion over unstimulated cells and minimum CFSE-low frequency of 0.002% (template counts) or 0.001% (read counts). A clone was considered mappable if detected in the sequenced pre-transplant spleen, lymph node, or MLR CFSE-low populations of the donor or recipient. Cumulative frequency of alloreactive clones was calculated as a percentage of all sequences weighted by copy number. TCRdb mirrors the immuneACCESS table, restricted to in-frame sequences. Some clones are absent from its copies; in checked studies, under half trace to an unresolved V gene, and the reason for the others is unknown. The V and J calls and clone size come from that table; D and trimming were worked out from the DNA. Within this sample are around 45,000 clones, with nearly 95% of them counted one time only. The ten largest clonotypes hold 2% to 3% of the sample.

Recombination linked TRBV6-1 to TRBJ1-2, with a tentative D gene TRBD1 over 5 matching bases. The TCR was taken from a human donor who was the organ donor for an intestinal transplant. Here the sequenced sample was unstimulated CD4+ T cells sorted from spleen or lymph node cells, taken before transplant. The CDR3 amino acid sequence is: CASSPRDGNYGYTF. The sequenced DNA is TGTGCCAGCAGTCCCCGGGACGGCAACTATGGCTACACCTTC.